This entry lists 4 T cell receptor beta chains sequenced from one sample in a study of post-analysis software for immune sequencing data. General study results and limits: Five or six TRBV segments, including TRBV5-6, TRBV5-1 and TRBV20-1, were more frequent in patients than controls.

The antigens of these receptors remain unknown. cDNA libraries of TCR beta carried unique molecular identifiers. TCRdb reanalysed the PCR reads using MiXCR and keeps one entry per CDR3 protein. The sample shows hundreds of thousands of distinct CDR3 sequences, roughly three fifths of them seen only once. Sequenced: blood. Source of these receptors: a girl aged 2 to 9 with multiple sclerosis.

The rearrangement joins TRBV7-9 to TRBJ2-5; tentative D call: TRBD2 (5 bases). Trimming pared 3 bases from V and 5 bases from J, leaving 19 bases between. Germline V gene data show CDR1 as SEHNR and CDR2 as FQNEAQ (reference sequence). This CDR3 contains 16 residues. The CDR3 loop is CASSFILIGDAETQYF. Written as DNA, the CDR3 is TGTGCCAGCAGCTTCATATTGATCGGGGATGCCGAGACCCAGTACTTC.

The rearrangement joins TRBV7-3 to TRBJ2-1, with D perhaps matching TRBD2 (6 bases). V was shortened by 5 bases and J by 1 base, with 27 bases between the two germline ends. The CDR3 contains 20 residues. Germline V lookup: CDR1 SGHTA, CDR2 FQGTGA. CDR3 sequence: CASSPGTRRTTHLSYNEQFF. The CDR3 DNA sequence: TGTGCCAGCAGCCCTGGGACTCGCCGAACAACACACCTTTCCTACAATGAGCAGTTCTTC.

The rearrangement uses TRBV4-1 and TRBJ2-7; a possible D gene is TRBD1 (5 bases). This CDR3 contains 16 residues. In germline, CDR1 is MGHRA, CDR2 YSYEKL. Trimming took 0 bases from V and 3 from J, leaving 15 bases between them. CDR3 residues: CASSQDIGPGNYEQYF. The CDR3 DNA is TGCGCCAGCAGCCAAGATATCGGGCCAGGGAACTACGAGCAGTACTTC.

V is TRBV5-1 and J is TRBJ2-5; weak D call: TRBD2 (6 bases). Trimming took off 1 base at V and 2 bases at J, with 12 bases between the two ends. The V gene's germline CDR1 is SGHRS and CDR2 YFSETQ. The CDR3 totals 15 residues. The CDR3 region is CASSLNGGTQETQYF. Written as DNA, the CDR3 is TGCGCCAGCAGCTTGAACGGGGGAACTCAAGAGACCCAGTACTTC.